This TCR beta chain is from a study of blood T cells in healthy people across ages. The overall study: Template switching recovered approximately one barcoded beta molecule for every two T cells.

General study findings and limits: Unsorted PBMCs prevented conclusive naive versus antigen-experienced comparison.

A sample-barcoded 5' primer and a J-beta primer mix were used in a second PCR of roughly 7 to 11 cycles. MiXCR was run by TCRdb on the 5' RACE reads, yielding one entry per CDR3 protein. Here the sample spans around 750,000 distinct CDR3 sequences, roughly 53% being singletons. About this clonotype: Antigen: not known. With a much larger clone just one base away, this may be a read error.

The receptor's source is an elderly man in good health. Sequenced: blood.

Here the CDR3 reads CASSPTEANVLTF. In DNA form, the CDR3 reads TGTGCCAGCAGCCCCACTGAGGCCAACGTCCTGACTTTC. This chain uses TRBV9 with TRBJ2-6; D remains unclear. The V end was cut by 4 bases, the J end by 6 bases, with 8 bases between. Germline CDR1 reads SGDLS; CDR2 reads YYNGEE. There are 13 residues in the CDR3.